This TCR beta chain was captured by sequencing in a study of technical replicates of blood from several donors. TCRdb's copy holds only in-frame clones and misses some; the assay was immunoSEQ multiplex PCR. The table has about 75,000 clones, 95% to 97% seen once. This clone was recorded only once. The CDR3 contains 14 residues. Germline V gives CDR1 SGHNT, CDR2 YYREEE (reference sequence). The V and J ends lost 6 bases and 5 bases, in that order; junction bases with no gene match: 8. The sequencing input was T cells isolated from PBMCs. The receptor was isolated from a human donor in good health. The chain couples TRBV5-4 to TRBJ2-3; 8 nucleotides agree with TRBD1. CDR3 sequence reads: CASKRDRGRDTQYF. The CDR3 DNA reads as TGTGCCAGCAAGAGAGACAGGGGAAGAGATACGCAGTATTTT.